This is a list of T cell receptor beta chains from one sample in a study of a mutant IDH1 vaccine in newly diagnosed glioma. For these TCRs, the target antigens are not known. Method: immunoSEQ multiplex PCR; TCRdb's copy keeps in-frame clones and lacks some. Counted here are some 70,000 clones, nearly 85% occurring once; the ten biggest clones make up about an eighth. The sequences come from PBMCs, collected from a glioma patient whose treatment included an IDH1 peptide vaccine. The source is a man aged 18-30 years with glioma. Each CDR3 is given with its conserved first and last residue. The order of the fields is D gene, V gene, J gene, clone size, CDR3 DNA, CDR3 protein. The D gene is left open where the match is weak. Only some rows state a clone size, as once, few, many or a class for expanded clones.

d_call: .; v_call: TRBV14; j_call: TRBJ1-1; clone_size: few; cdr3_nt: TGTGCCAGCAGCCGGCACGTGAACACTGAAGCTTTCTTT; cdr3_aa: CASSRHVNTEAFF
d_call: .; v_call: TRBV25-1; j_call: TRBJ1-1; clone_size: .; cdr3_nt: TGTGCCAGCAGTGAATCTTGGGGAGAGGGGGGGATAGAAGCTTTCTTT; cdr3_aa: CASSESWGEGGIEAFF
d_call: .; v_call: TRBV7-7; j_call: TRBJ1-1; clone_size: once; cdr3_nt: TGTGCTAGCAGCTTACAAATGGGGCTACGGAACACTGAAGCTTTCTTT; cdr3_aa: CASSLQMGLRNTEAFF
d_call: .; v_call: TRBV19; j_call: TRBJ2-1; clone_size: once; cdr3_nt: TGTGCCAGCGGGACGCCTTACAATGAGCAGTTCTTC; cdr3_aa: CASGTPYNEQFF
d_call: .; v_call: TRBV28; j_call: TRBJ1-5; clone_size: .; cdr3_nt: TGTGCCAGCAGTTTGGCTCCTGGGGGGCAGGGGCAGCCCCAGCATTTT; cdr3_aa: CASSLAPGGQGQPQHF
d_call: .; v_call: TRBV6-6; j_call: TRBJ1-1; clone_size: .; cdr3_nt: TGTGCCAGCAGTTACGAAAGGATGAACACTGAAGCTTTCTTT; cdr3_aa: CASSYERMNTEAFF
d_call: .; v_call: TRBV5-4; j_call: TRBJ1-5; clone_size: .; cdr3_nt: TGTGCCAGCAGCTTGGCCGGGGACCAGCCCCAGCATTTT; cdr3_aa: CASSLAGDQPQHF
d_call: TRBD2; v_call: TRBV9; j_call: TRBJ2-7; clone_size: .; cdr3_nt: TGTGCCAGCAGCGTGGGCCACTCTAGCGGGGCCTACGAGCAGTACTTC; cdr3_aa: CASSVGHSSGAYEQYF
d_call: .; v_call: TRBV4-1; j_call: TRBJ1-1; clone_size: .; cdr3_nt: TGCGCCAGCAGCCAAGAGGCTCGTGGTGGGGTATCGAACACTGAAGCTTTCTTT; cdr3_aa: CASSQEARGGVSNTEAFF
d_call: .; v_call: TRBV7-9; j_call: TRBJ2-7; clone_size: few; cdr3_nt: TGTGCCAGCAGCTTAGTGGCCAGCACCTACGAGCAGTACTTC; cdr3_aa: CASSLVASTYEQYF
d_call: .; v_call: TRBV4-1; j_call: TRBJ2-7; clone_size: .; cdr3_nt: TGCGCCAGCAGCCAAGAAGGGGCAGGAACCTACGAGCAGTACTTC; cdr3_aa: CASSQEGAGTYEQYF
d_call: .; v_call: TRBV30; j_call: TRBJ2-7; clone_size: .; cdr3_nt: TGTGCCTGGAGGGGGAATGTCGGGGCCGAGCAGTACTTC; cdr3_aa: CAWRGNVGAEQYF
d_call: .; v_call: TRBV10-1; j_call: TRBJ1-2; clone_size: .; cdr3_nt: TGCGCCAGCAGTGAGTCGAGCCAGCGTCTCTATGGCTACACCTTC; cdr3_aa: CASSESSQRLYGYTF
d_call: .; v_call: TRBV4-3; j_call: TRBJ1-3; clone_size: .; cdr3_nt: TGCGCCAGCAGCCAACAGCAGGGGATCTACTCTGGAAACACCATATATTTT; cdr3_aa: CASSQQQGIYSGNTIYF
d_call: .; v_call: TRBV4-1; j_call: TRBJ1-4; clone_size: .; cdr3_nt: TGCGCCAGCAGCCAAGAAGCGGCCCCAACTAATGAAAAACTGTTTTTT; cdr3_aa: CASSQEAAPTNEKLFF
d_call: .; v_call: TRBV27; j_call: TRBJ2-7; clone_size: .; cdr3_nt: TGTGCCAGCAGTTCAAGGGACGCAAGCTCCTACGAGCAGTACTTC; cdr3_aa: CASSSRDASSYEQYF
d_call: TRBD1; v_call: TRBV7-9; j_call: TRBJ1-2; clone_size: .; cdr3_nt: TGTGCCAGCAGCCTGACAGGGGTGGGTGGCTACACCTTC; cdr3_aa: CASSLTGVGGYTF
d_call: .; v_call: TRBV6-1; j_call: TRBJ2-1; clone_size: .; cdr3_nt: TGTGCCAGCATCGAACGGGGCAATGAGCAGTTCTTC; cdr3_aa: CASIERGNEQFF
d_call: TRBD2; v_call: TRBV19; j_call: TRBJ2-3; clone_size: .; cdr3_nt: TGTGCCAGTCATCGGAGCGGGAGAGAAGATACGCAGTATTTT; cdr3_aa: CASHRSGREDTQYF
d_call: .; v_call: TRBV27; j_call: TRBJ2-7; clone_size: .; cdr3_nt: TGTGCCAGCAGTTTTCTGGGAGGTAAATACGAGCAGTACTTC; cdr3_aa: CASSFLGGKYEQYF
d_call: .; v_call: TRBV7-9; j_call: TRBJ2-5; clone_size: .; cdr3_nt: TGTGCCAGCAGCCCCCCGTGGGGGTCCCAAGAGACCCAGTACTTC; cdr3_aa: CASSPPWGSQETQYF
d_call: .; v_call: TRBV7-2; j_call: TRBJ1-3; clone_size: .; cdr3_nt: TGTGCCAGCAGCTTAGCGGCGAGGAGGGGGAACACCATATATTTT; cdr3_aa: CASSLAARRGNTIYF
d_call: .; v_call: TRBV7-9; j_call: TRBJ1-4; clone_size: .; cdr3_nt: TGTGCCAGCAGCTTAGGTCCCAGGGATGAAAAACTGTTTTTT; cdr3_aa: CASSLGPRDEKLFF
d_call: .; v_call: TRBV7-2; j_call: TRBJ2-2; clone_size: .; cdr3_nt: TGTGCCAGCAGCACACGGACAGAGTGGGGCACCGGGGAGCTGTTTTTT; cdr3_aa: CASSTRTEWGTGELFF
d_call: .; v_call: TRBV7-9; j_call: TRBJ1-1; clone_size: few; cdr3_nt: TGTGCCAGCAGAGGGGGGGCGATCTACACTGAAGCTTTCTTT; cdr3_aa: CASRGGAIYTEAFF
d_call: TRBD2; v_call: TRBV4-1; j_call: TRBJ2-1; clone_size: .; cdr3_nt: TGCGCCAGCAGCCTCGGGACTAGGAGGAATGAGCAGTTCTTC; cdr3_aa: CASSLGTRRNEQFF
d_call: .; v_call: TRBV15; j_call: TRBJ2-2; clone_size: .; cdr3_nt: TGTGCCACCAGCAGAGACCGGGATGCTAACACCGGGGAGCTGTTTTTT; cdr3_aa: CATSRDRDANTGELFF
d_call: .; v_call: TRBV7-2; j_call: TRBJ1-1; clone_size: .; cdr3_nt: TGTGCCAGCAGCTTAGAGATCGGGGGGAACACTGAAGCTTTCTTT; cdr3_aa: CASSLEIGGNTEAFF
d_call: .; v_call: TRBV28; j_call: TRBJ1-4; clone_size: .; cdr3_nt: TGTGCCAGCAGTTTGGTGGACAGAGCTAATGAAAAACTGTTTTTT; cdr3_aa: CASSLVDRANEKLFF
d_call: TRBD2; v_call: TRBV6-1; j_call: TRBJ2-7; clone_size: .; cdr3_nt: TGTGCCAGCAGTGAAATGGGGAGCGGGGTGTCCTACGAGCAGTACTTC; cdr3_aa: CASSEMGSGVSYEQYF
d_call: .; v_call: TRBV11-2; j_call: TRBJ2-7; clone_size: .; cdr3_nt: TGTGCCAGCAGTCCTGCTGGACAGAACGAGCAGTACTTC; cdr3_aa: CASSPAGQNEQYF
d_call: TRBD1; v_call: TRBV11-2; j_call: TRBJ2-6; clone_size: .; cdr3_nt: TGTGCCAGCAGCGTGGGACAGATCGCCTACTCTGGGGCCAACGTCCTGACTTTC; cdr3_aa: CASSVGQIAYSGANVLTF
d_call: TRBD1; v_call: TRBV5-6; j_call: TRBJ2-7; clone_size: .; cdr3_nt: TGTGCCAGCAGCCCAGGGACAGCACAAACCTACGAGCAGTACTTC; cdr3_aa: CASSPGTAQTYEQYF
d_call: TRBD2; v_call: TRBV29-1; j_call: TRBJ2-6; clone_size: .; cdr3_nt: TGCAGCGTTTCGCTCGGCGGGGGCTCTGGGGCCAACGTCCTGACTTTC; cdr3_aa: CSVSLGGGSGANVLTF
d_call: .; v_call: TRBV4-3; j_call: TRBJ1-2; clone_size: .; cdr3_nt: TGCGCCAGCAGCCAAGATAGGGCGGACGTCTATGGCTACACCTTC; cdr3_aa: CASSQDRADVYGYTF
d_call: .; v_call: TRBV7-2; j_call: TRBJ1-3; clone_size: .; cdr3_nt: TGTGCCAGCAGCCCGAGACAACGTCCCCCTGGAAACACCATATATTTT; cdr3_aa: CASSPRQRPPGNTIYF
d_call: .; v_call: TRBV2; j_call: TRBJ1-1; clone_size: few; cdr3_nt: TGTGCCAGCGCGCAGGGCGAGGGCACTGAAGCTTTCTTT; cdr3_aa: CASAQGEGTEAFF
d_call: .; v_call: TRBV30; j_call: TRBJ2-1; clone_size: .; cdr3_nt: TGTGCCTGGGGCCCCGGACAGCAGCCCTACAATGAGCAGTTCTTC; cdr3_aa: CAWGPGQQPYNEQFF
d_call: .; v_call: TRBV20-1; j_call: TRBJ2-1; clone_size: once; cdr3_nt: TGCAGTGCGGGACCACGAGCCGAGCAGTTCTTC; cdr3_aa: CSAGPRAEQFF
d_call: TRBD2; v_call: TRBV28; j_call: TRBJ2-1; clone_size: .; cdr3_nt: TGTGCCAGCAGGACTAGCCCATACAATGAGCAGTTCTTC; cdr3_aa: CASRTSPYNEQFF
d_call: .; v_call: TRBV30; j_call: TRBJ1-5; clone_size: .; cdr3_nt: TGTGCCTGGAGTTCGTCGGGACTGAGCAATCAGCCCCAGCATTTT; cdr3_aa: CAWSSSGLSNQPQHF
d_call: TRBD1; v_call: TRBV19; j_call: TRBJ2-3; clone_size: few; cdr3_nt: TGTGCCAGTACCAGGGGGTCCAGCACAGATACGCAGTATTTT; cdr3_aa: CASTRGSSTDTQYF
d_call: .; v_call: TRBV5-1; j_call: TRBJ2-1; clone_size: .; cdr3_nt: TGCGCCAGCAGCTTGGGCCGGGACCTGGTCGATGAGCAGTTCTTC; cdr3_aa: CASSLGRDLVDEQFF
d_call: TRBD2; v_call: TRBV27; j_call: TRBJ2-1; clone_size: .; cdr3_nt: TGTGCCAGCAGTTTTCGGGCTAGCGGGAGGTCCTACAATGAGCAGTTCTTC; cdr3_aa: CASSFRASGRSYNEQFF
d_call: .; v_call: TRBV4-2; j_call: TRBJ1-3; clone_size: .; cdr3_nt: TGTGCCAGCAGCCAAGATCGGGTATTTGGAAACACCATATATTTT; cdr3_aa: CASSQDRVFGNTIYF
d_call: TRBD1; v_call: TRBV4-3; j_call: TRBJ2-7; clone_size: .; cdr3_nt: TGCGCCAGCAGCCAAGACAGGGGGCCTGACTACGAGCAGTACTTC; cdr3_aa: CASSQDRGPDYEQYF
d_call: .; v_call: TRBV4-2; j_call: TRBJ1-1; clone_size: .; cdr3_nt: TGTGCCAGCAGCTTCCTAGGGGCGGGGAAGAACACTGAAGCTTTCTTT; cdr3_aa: CASSFLGAGKNTEAFF
d_call: .; v_call: TRBV13; j_call: TRBJ1-2; clone_size: .; cdr3_nt: TGTGCCAGCAGTCATCGGAAAGAGGGGGGCTATGGCTACACCTTC; cdr3_aa: CASSHRKEGGYGYTF
d_call: .; v_call: TRBV2; j_call: TRBJ1-1; clone_size: few; cdr3_nt: TGTGCCAGCAGCTACGGCGGGATTAACACTGAAGCTTTCTTT; cdr3_aa: CASSYGGINTEAFF
d_call: .; v_call: TRBV7-3; j_call: TRBJ1-1; clone_size: .; cdr3_nt: TGTGCCAGCAGCTTAACACAGTCCACTGAAGCTTTCTTT; cdr3_aa: CASSLTQSTEAFF
d_call: .; v_call: TRBV5-4; j_call: TRBJ1-1; clone_size: .; cdr3_nt: TGTGCCAGCAGCCCGGCCCGGGGAAAGAACACTGAAGCTTTCTTT; cdr3_aa: CASSPARGKNTEAFF
d_call: TRBD2; v_call: TRBV19; j_call: TRBJ2-3; clone_size: .; cdr3_nt: TGTGCCAGTACTCCGGGACTAGCAACAGATACGCAGTATTTT; cdr3_aa: CASTPGLATDTQYF